This T cell receptor beta chain was sequenced during a study of blood T cell repertoires in COVID-19. The CDR3 has 16 residues. Germline V CDR1 and CDR2: SGHRS, YFSETQ. The J segment lost 6 bases and the V segment lost 4 bases, leaving 12 bases of the junction unmatched. Libraries were prepared by immunoSEQ multiplex PCR; TCRdb keeps only in-frame clonotypes and omits some of them. Of some 110,000 clones detected, about nine tenths appear once; the ten largest clones hold approximately 7.7%. The chain links TRBV5-1 to TRBJ2-1; TRBD2 agrees at 8 bases. Sequencing was carried out using peripheral blood. This TCR came from a human donor in a cohort sampled during active COVID-19. CDR3 loop: CASSPPGTRAPNEQFF. The DNA of the CDR3 is TGCGCCAGCAGCCCGCCCGGGACTAGGGCCCCCAATGAGCAGTTCTTC.